The clone carrying this TCR beta chain was recorded many times. RNA transcripts served as the template for amplifying TCR beta CDR3 regions. TCR CDR3 underwent first-round RT-PCR with the HTBI primer set. TCRdb passed the multiplex PCR reads through MiXCR, listing each CDR3 protein once. The sample lists 600,000 to 800,000 distinct CDR3 sequences, roughly a third occurring once. V was clipped by 4 bases and J by 4 bases; unmatched bases: 7. CDR1 and CDR2 (germline): MGHDK, SYGVNS. The length of the CDR3 is 15 residues. The data were obtained in a study of T cells in Graves' hyperthyroidism and ophthalmopathy. Study at large: Blood was drawn when the patient was first diagnosed and still untreated.

Recently diagnosed hyperthyroidism of less than 2 months' duration affected patients aged 18 to 65. Diagnoses were made from clinical symptoms, serum measures (thyroxine and TRAb), thyroid ultrasound and orbital computed tomography. Fresh peripheral blood, about 10 ml of it, supplied the PBMCs. The receptor was derived from a woman aged 40 to 50 with Graves' hyperthyroidism. Specimen: blood. The chain joins TRBV25-1 to TRBJ1-5; 7 nucleotides match TRBD1. The CDR3 DNA sequence: TGTGCCAGCAGTGCAGAGGGGGCTTGGAATCAGCCCCAGCATTTT. Residues: CASSAEGAWNQPQHF. Full variable domain (missing parts from reference TRBV25-1 and TRBJ1-5): EADIYQTPRYLVIGTGKKITLECSQTMGHDKMYWYQQDPGMELHLIHYSYGVNSTEKGDLSSESTVSRIRTEHFPLTLESARPSHTSQYLCASSAEGAWNQPQHFGDGTRLSIL.